These T cell receptor beta chains were read from a single sample in a study of T cell repertoires in cytomegalovirus infection. MiXCR, run by TCRdb on the reads, gives a single entry per CDR3 protein. Of approximately 170,000 distinct CDR3 sequences in the sample, roughly a sixth were seen once. The sample consisted of CD8+ T cells from PBMCs. These receptors originate from a human donor in good health (CMV status not recorded). Some clones in this sample may be carry-over from other donors' samples. The CDR3 runs from the conserved cysteine through the conserved F or W. A D gene is named only where the DNA matches it firmly. Clone size is stated in some rows and not others, as once, few, many or a class when expanded.

v_gene,j_gene,d_gene,abundance,CDR3nt,CDR3aa
TRBV6-1,TRBJ2-1,NA,few,TGTGCCAGCAGTGGAACAGGTTTGCATGAGCAGTTCTTC,CASSGTGLHEQFF
TRBV7-9,TRBJ2-1,NA,medium-sized,TGTGCCAGCAGGGATTTAGACAATGAGCAGTTCTTC,CASRDLDNEQFF
TRBV11-2,TRBJ1-1,NA,NA,TGTGCCAGCAGCATAGCAGGGCGGAACACTGAAGCTTTCTTT,CASSIAGRNTEAFF
TRBV20-1,TRBJ1-6,TRBD1,NA,TGCAGTGCAAGGGTCAGGGGGCGTAGAACTTCGGGGAATTCACCCCTCCACTTT,CSARVRGRRTSGNSPLHF
TRBV5-6,TRBJ1-1,TRBD1,few,TGTGCCAGCAGACCGACAGGGGGCATCACTGAAGCTTTCTTT,CASRPTGGITEAFF
TRBV6-4,TRBJ2-2,NA,few,TGTGCCAGCAGTTCGGACGGGATGACCGGGGAGCTGTTTTTT,CASSSDGMTGELFF
TRBV14,TRBJ1-1,NA,few,TGTGCCAGCAGCCACCGGGGCAATGAAGCTTTCTTT,CASSHRGNEAFF
TRBV7-3,TRBJ2-5,TRBD2,few,TGTGCCAGCAGCTCCGCGGGGGGTCAAGAGACCCAGTACTTC,CASSSAGGQETQYF
TRBV24-1,TRBJ2-2,TRBD2,NA,TGTGCCACCAGTGACCCTCAGACTAGCGGGAACACCGGGGAGCTGTTTTTT,CATSDPQTSGNTGELFF
TRBV7-6,TRBJ2-7,NA,few,TGTGCCAGCAGCCAAACGGGGGCCGAGCAGTACTTC,CASSQTGAEQYF
TRBV7-2,TRBJ1-4,NA,few,TGTGCCAGCAGCTTAGTCGGACGCAGGGCGAATCCTGCAACTAATGAAAAACTGTTTTTT,CASSLVGRRANPATNEKLFF
TRBV7-2,TRBJ2-5,TRBD2,few,TGTGCCAGCAGCAAGGTACTAGCGGGGGGCCACGGAACTCAAGAGACCCAGTACTTC,CASSKVLAGGHGTQETQYF
TRBV7-9,TRBJ1-1,TRBD1,few,TGTGCCAGCAGTAACCCCGGGACAGGGGGCACTGAAGCTTTCTTT,CASSNPGTGGTEAFF
TRBV7-8,TRBJ1-1,NA,few,TGTGCCAGCAGCTCGTTTAGGTGGGACACACAGTTCGACACTGAAGCTTTCTTT,CASSSFRWDTQFDTEAFF
TRBV4-1,TRBJ2-1,TRBD1,few,TGCGCCAGCAGCCAATTAGACTCGGGACAGGGGAACAATGAGCAGTTCTTC,CASSQLDSGQGNNEQFF
TRBV28,TRBJ2-7,NA,few,TGTGCCAGCGTCCGTACACCTAGAGACGAGCAGTACTTC,CASVRTPRDEQYF
TRBV5-4,TRBJ2-1,NA,few,TGTGCCAGCAGCTGGCCGGGACGCCTCGAGAGTGGCTCCTACAATGAGCAGTTCTTC,CASSWPGRLESGSYNEQFF
TRBV28,TRBJ2-7,NA,many,TGTGCCAGCAGTTCCGATTCCTACGAGCAGTACTTC,CASSSDSYEQYF
TRBV28,TRBJ2-1,NA,few,TGTGCCAGCAGGATCAGCGTCCATGAGCAGTTCTTC,CASRISVHEQFF
TRBV6-2/TRBV6-3,TRBJ2-7,TRBD2,NA,TGTGCCAGCCGTGCCGGGACTAGCGGGAGAAACGAGCAGTACTTC,CASRAGTSGRNEQYF
TRBV11-2,TRBJ2-7,TRBD1,few,TGTGCCAGCAGCTTAGGGACAGGGGTTCTCGGCCTCTCCTACGAGCAGTACTTC,CASSLGTGVLGLSYEQYF
TRBV2,TRBJ2-2,NA,few,TGTGCCAGCAGTGAAGCGAGGGCTACCGGGGAGCTGTTTTTT,CASSEARATGELFF
TRBV14,TRBJ1-1,NA,few,TGTGCCAGCAGCCAGGGAATAGGAAACACTGAAGCTTTCTTT,CASSQGIGNTEAFF
TRBV6-5,TRBJ2-2,NA,NA,TGTGCCACTCATTTCCAGAACACCGGGGAGCTGTTTTTT,CATHFQNTGELFF
TRBV7-2,TRBJ2-2,TRBD1,NA,TGTGCCAGCAGCTTAGCCTGGGACAGGGGGACCGGGGAGCTGTTTTTT,CASSLAWDRGTGELFF
TRBV2,TRBJ2-7,TRBD2,few,TGTGCCAGCAGTGAATTGCGGGGGGGTTCGAGCTCCTACGAGCAGTACTTC,CASSELRGGSSSYEQYF
TRBV11-1,TRBJ2-7,TRBD2,NA,TGTGCCAGCAGCCTCGATTGGCTAGCGGGGGCCTACGAGCAGTACTTC,CASSLDWLAGAYEQYF
TRBV6-2/TRBV6-3,TRBJ1-1,NA,NA,TGTGCCAGCAGGAGGGCCGCTGAAGCTTTCTTT,CASRRAAEAFF
TRBV5-4,TRBJ2-7,NA,NA,TGTGCCAGCAGCTTCGGACCTTCCCCCTACGAGCAGTACTTC,CASSFGPSPYEQYF